These 21 T cell receptor beta chains came from one sample sequenced in a study of control samples from healthy donors and cancer patients. TCRdb's table, derived via immunoSEQ multiplex PCR, lists solely in-frame clones and lacks some. The table includes approximately 90,000 clones, around four fifths detected once. What was sequenced was blood. The receptors originated from a man younger than 45 in good health.

Concerning this clone itself: A far larger clone is one nucleotide away, so this likely arose from a read error. This chain connects TRBV5-4 to TRBJ2-2; D not resolved. This CDR3 has 13 amino acids. The V and J ends lost 0 bases and 5 bases respectively, with 5 bases between them. Germline CDR1 reads SGHNT; CDR2 reads YYREEE (reference sequence). The DNA for the CDR3 is TGTGCCAGCAGCTTGGGGGTGACCGGGGAGCTGTTTTTT. Residues: CASSLGVTGELFF.

In nucleotides, the CDR3 is TGTGCCAGCAGCTTAAGAGCGGGCCACGAGCAGTACTTC. As protein: CASSLRAGHEQYF. The V and J genes are TRBV7-7 and TRBJ2-7; maybe TRBD2 (6 bases). V gave up 2 bases and J gave up 5 bases, with 10 bases separating them. The CDR3 loop spans 13 amino acids. Looked up from germline, CDR1 is SSHAT and CDR2 is FNYEAQ (reference sequence).

The gene calls are TRBV7-2 and TRBJ2-5; the match to TRBD1 covers 9 bases. This CDR3 is built from 15 residues. CDR1 and CDR2 (germline): SGHTA, FQGNSA. J was trimmed by 5 bases and V by 3 bases; bases with no gene match: 7. CDR3: CASSFLQGTGETQYF. As DNA, the CDR3 is TGTGCCAGCAGCTTTTTACAGGGGACAGGGGAGACCCAGTACTTC.

The chain has TRBV28 and TRBJ1-3; D not certain. This CDR3 spans 13 amino acids. The germline gives CDR1 MDHEN, CDR2 SYDVKM. V lost 10 bases, J lost 2 bases, and 12 bases lay in between. CDR3 sequence reads: CATYRTTGNTIYF. The CDR3, as DNA: TGTGCCACATATCGAACAACTGGAAACACCATATATTTT.

The J gene is TRBJ2-4, the V gene TRBV2, with D tentatively TRBD2 (5 bases). Deletions cut 4 bases from V and 8 bases from J, with 9 bases between. The germline V gene encodes CDR1 SNHLY and CDR2 FYNNEI. The CDR3 is 12 residues long. DNA for the CDR3: TGTGCCAGCAGTGTCGGGGTGGACATTCAGTACTTC. This gives the protein CASSVGVDIQYF.

This clone occurred once. The chain has TRBV5-4 and TRBJ1-1; the D gene is possibly TRBD1 (5 bases). Germline V gene sequence: CDR1 SGHNT, CDR2 YYREEE (reference sequence). V gave up 5 bases and J gave up 5 bases, with 16 bases separating them. This CDR3 comprises 14 residues. CDR3 sequence: CASSLLQGRTEAFF. The CDR3 DNA is TGTGCCAGCAGTCTGCTCCAGGGTCGGACTGAAGCTTTCTTT.

This sequence joins TRBV11-2 and TRBJ1-5; D is ambiguous. This CDR3 is built from 13 residues. Trimming took 2 bases from V and 3 from J, leaving 5 bases between them. Per the germline V gene, CDR1 is SGHAT and CDR2 is FQNNGV. The CDR3 region has the DNA TGTGCCAGCAGCTTAAGTGACAATCAGCCCCAGCATTTT. This translates into CASSLSDNQPQHF.

V is TRBV19 and J is TRBJ1-6; D uncertain. Trimming cost V 5 bases and J 10 bases, with 12 bases left between them. The CDR3 loop spans 13 amino acids. Germline assignment: CDR1 LNHDA and CDR2 SQIVND (reference sequence). The CDR3 nucleotides are TGTGCCAGTAGTGTAGGACTGAAATCACCCCTCCACTTT. Protein product: CASSVGLKSPLHF.

Turning to this clone: Additional DNA sequences in this sample encode the identical CDR3. This chain joins TRBV6-5 and TRBJ1-1, with 7 bases identical to TRBD1. V was clipped by 5 bases and J by 8 bases; unmatched bases: 14. Germline values: CDR1 MNHEY, CDR2 SVGAGI. CDR3 length: 15 residues. The CDR3 spells CASSQETGAGTEAFF. CDR3 DNA sequence: TGTGCCAGCAGTCAGGAAACAGGGGCCGGCACCGAAGCTTTCTTT.

The chain carries TRBV5-4 and TRBJ2-7; TRBD1 or TRBD2 may be the D gene (5 bases each). Germline V lookup: CDR1 SGHNT, CDR2 YYREEE (reference sequence). This CDR3 region has 12 residues. The V and J ends lost 3 bases and 4 bases respectively, with 8 bases between them. CDR3 nucleotide sequence: TGTGCCAGCAGCTGGGACGGATACGAGCAGTACTTC. Its protein product is CASSWDGYEQYF. The full variable domain, completed using reference TRBV5-4 and TRBJ2-7, is ETGVTQSPTHLIKTRGQQVTLRCSSQSGHNTVSWYQQALGQGPQFIFQYYREEENGRGNFPPRFSGLQFPNYSSELNVNALELDDSALYLCASSWDGYEQYFGPGTRLTVT.

CDR3 region: CASSLLTGQGYEQYF. The CDR3 coding sequence is TGCGCCAGCAGCCTTCTAACCGGACAAGGCTACGAGCAGTACTTC. V is TRBV5-1 and J is TRBJ2-7; D might be TRBD1 (5 bases). V was trimmed by 4 bases and J by 3 bases, leaving 17 bases between them. The CDR3 is 15 residues long. The germline V gene has CDR1 SGHRS and CDR2 YFSETQ.

This chain connects TRBV24-1 to TRBJ2-1; 11 nucleotides match TRBD1. The CDR3 runs 16 residues. J was trimmed by 4 bases and V by 4 bases; bases with no gene match: 5. CDR1 and CDR2 from the germline V gene are KGHDR and SFDVKD. CDR3 bases: TGTGCCACCAGTGACTATGGGACAGGGGGATACAATGAGCAGTTCTTC. Protein sequence: CATSDYGTGGYNEQFF.

Regarding this clone: Other DNA sequences within the sample encode an identical CDR3. Here the CDR3 reads CASKTGEGGYTF. The CDR3 DNA sequence: TGTGCCAGCAAAACAGGGGAAGGTGGCTACACCTTC. The chain links TRBV27 to TRBJ1-2; TRBD1 matches at 7 bases. Germline V gene data show CDR1 as MNHEY and CDR2 as SMNVEV (reference sequence). CDR3 length equals 12 residues. V lost 7 bases to trimming and J lost 7 bases; unmatched junction nucleotides: 6.

The chain has TRBV5-8 and TRBJ2-7; no firm D call. Germline V gene data show CDR1 as SGHTS and CDR2 as YDEGEE. This CDR3 comprises 13 residues. Deletions cut 4 bases from V and 2 bases from J, with 10 bases between. This CDR3 reads CASSRVRAYEQYF. Here the CDR3 DNA reads TGTGCCAGCAGCCGGGTTAGGGCCTACGAGCAGTACTTC.

This rearrangement joins TRBV10-2 to TRBJ1-5, with D unclear. CDR1 WSHSY and CDR2 SAAADI come from the germline V gene. Deletions cut 6 bases from V and 1 base from J, with 13 bases between. The CDR3 runs to 15 residues. CDR3 residues: CASSVQFVSNQPQHF. CDR3 nucleotides: TGCGCCAGCAGCGTTCAGTTTGTAAGCAATCAGCCCCAGCATTTT.

The table lists this clone with a count of one. This sequence joins TRBV11-3 and TRBJ2-3, with D possibly being TRBD1 (6 bases). This CDR3 has 11 amino acids. V gave up 8 bases and J gave up 6 bases, with 9 bases separating them. The germline CDR1 and CDR2 sequences are SGHNT and YENEEA. CDR3 amino acids: CASGRGDTQYF. DNA of the CDR3: TGTGCCAGCGGAAGGGGGGATACGCAGTATTTT. The variable domain in full, with the rest retrieved from reference TRBV11-3 and TRBJ2-3, is EAGVVQSPRYKIIEKKQPVAFWCNPISGHNTLYWYLQNLGQGPELLIRYENEEAVDDSQLPKDRFSAERLKGVDSTLKIQPAELGDSAVYLCASGRGDTQYFGPGTRLTVL.

This clone occurred once. The rearrangement links TRBV23-1 to TRBJ1-6; TRBD1 agrees at 11 bases. TRBV23-1 is reported as an ORF; its role is uncertain. The ends lost 8 bases at V and 9 bases at J; junction bases unmatched: 6. CDR3 length: 14 residues. CDR3 coding DNA: TGCGCCAGCTGTTCCGGGACAGGGGGTTCACCCCTCCACTTT. Translation: CASCSGTGGSPLHF.

This chain uses TRBV7-2 with TRBJ2-1; D gene unclear. Trimming cost V 7 bases and J 6 bases, with 16 bases left between them. The CDR3 loop spans 14 amino acids. Germline CDR1 and CDR2: SGHTA and FQGNSA. The CDR3 is CASNLRTLSNEQFF. In nucleotides, the CDR3 is TGTGCCAGCAACCTGCGGACCCTCAGCAATGAGCAGTTCTTC.

The rearrangement links TRBV6-4 to TRBJ2-4; D gene uncertain. CDR1 and CDR2 (germline): MRHNA, SNTAGT. This CDR3 is 16 amino acids long. V was pared by 4 bases and J by 4 bases, with 17 bases between. For the CDR3, the DNA is TGTGCCAGCAGTGCCTCGCGCGAACAGCTAAAAAACATTCAGTACTTC. Translating gives CASSASREQLKNIQYF.

In DNA form, the CDR3 reads TGCAGTGGAGGGTCTGGAAACACCATATATTTT. Translating gives CSGGSGNTIYF. The chain combines TRBV20-1 with TRBJ1-3; D not resolved. The germline gives CDR1 DFQATT, CDR2 SNEGSKA (reference sequence). The CDR3 consists of 11 residues. The V end was cut by 7 bases, the J end by 1 base, with 5 bases between.

The V call is TRBV18, the J call TRBJ1-1; D is unresolved. Trimming took 2 bases from V and 0 from J, leaving 4 bases between them. The V gene's germline CDR1 is KGHSH and CDR2 LQKENI. The CDR3 spans 13 residues. The CDR3: CASSPEVNTEAFF. CDR3 sequence (DNA): TGTGCCAGCTCACCAGAAGTGAACACTGAAGCTTTCTTT.